These 12 T cell receptor beta chains were sequenced from one sample in a study of blood T cell repertoires in COVID-19. The data were produced by immunoSEQ multiplex PCR, yet TCRdb's version contains in-frame clones alone and is incomplete. Here the sample spans under 200,000 clones, around 84% being singletons. The material sequenced was peripheral blood. The receptors shown here come from a woman at least 80 years old with acute or convalescent COVID-19.

The chain joins TRBV6-2 or TRBV6-3 to TRBJ2-7; D not resolved. The CDR3 has 13 residues. Per the germline V gene, CDR1 is MNHEY and CDR2 is SVGEGT. V was trimmed by 3 bases and J by 3 bases, leaving 9 bases between them. The CDR3 DNA reads as TGTGCCAGCAGTTATTCTGGCCTCTACGAGCAGTACTTC. This sequence encodes CASSYSGLYEQYF.

The rearrangement joins TRBV11-3 to TRBJ2-3; possible D gene TRBD2, 6 bases. CDR3 length: 16 residues. The V gene's germline CDR1 is SGHNT and CDR2 YENEEA. V was trimmed by 3 bases and J by 2 bases, leaving 15 bases between them. In DNA, the CDR3 is TGTGCCAGCAGCTTTCGAGCGGGCAGGGCCACAGATACGCAGTATTTT. The encoded protein is CASSFRAGRATDTQYF. Together with reference TRBV11-3 and TRBJ2-3, the CDR3 gives the full variable domain: EAGVVQSPRYKIIEKKQPVAFWCNPISGHNTLYWYLQNLGQGPELLIRYENEEAVDDSQLPKDRFSAERLKGVDSTLKIQPAELGDSAVYLCASSFRAGRATDTQYFGPGTRLTVL.

This chain connects TRBV18 to TRBJ2-3, with D maybe TRBD2 (7 bases). The V end was cut by 3 bases, the J end by 11 bases, with 21 bases between. Germline lookup yields CDR1 KGHSH and CDR2 LQKENI. The CDR3 is 15 amino acids. CDR3: CASSPPGVGGRMQYF. CDR3 sequence (DNA): TGTGCCAGCTCACCTCCAGGGGTCGGCGGGAGAATGCAGTATTTT.

V is TRBV6-5 and J is TRBJ2-5; 8 positions match TRBD1. Germline CDR1 is MNHEY and CDR2 is SVGAGI. The CDR3 consists of 15 residues. The ends lost 5 bases at V and 5 bases at J; junction bases unmatched: 10. The CDR3 loop is CASSKIQGAGETQYF. For the CDR3, the DNA is TGTGCCAGCAGTAAGATTCAGGGGGCCGGGGAGACCCAGTACTTC.

The chain uses TRBV5-1 and TRBJ1-1, with D uncertain. The length of the CDR3 is 14 residues. Trimming took off 0 bases at V and 9 bases at J, with 15 bases between the two ends. CDR1 SGHRS and CDR2 YFSETQ come from the germline V gene. CDR3 residues: CASSLAGYRYKAFF. In nucleotides, the CDR3 is TGCGCCAGCAGCTTGGCCGGGTATAGGTACAAAGCTTTCTTT.

This clone was detected many times. The chain has TRBV6-5 and TRBJ1-2, with 7 bases fitting TRBD1. The V gene's germline CDR1 is MNHEY and CDR2 SVGAGI. The V and J ends lost 2 bases and 7 bases, in that order; junction bases with no gene match: 4. The CDR3 loop spans 13 amino acids. The CDR3 protein is CASSYQGVGGYTF. DNA of the CDR3: TGTGCCAGCAGTTACCAGGGGGTCGGTGGCTACACCTTC.

This clone was found once. The chain employs TRBV3-1 (or the pseudogene TRBV3-2) and TRBJ2-7; 8 nucleotides line up with TRBD2. Per germline, CDR1 LGHDT and CDR2 YNNKEL (reference sequence). V was clipped by 6 bases and J by 8 bases; unmatched bases: 9. The CDR3 length is 13 residues. The CDR3 DNA reads TGTGCCAGCAGTCCTGGACTAGCTTTGCAGCAGTACTTC. Protein product: CASSPGLALQQYF.

J is TRBJ2-2 and V is TRBV28; 7 bases fit TRBD1. Germline trimming cut 3 bases from V and 4 bases from J; bases unmatched to any gene: 11. The CDR3 runs 17 residues. Germline CDR1 and CDR2: MDHEN and SYDVKM. CDR3 DNA sequence: TGTGCCAGCAGTTTTTGGGGGCGACAGGGCGGCACCGGGGAGCTGTTTTTT. Protein: CASSFWGRQGGTGELFF.

The chain combines TRBV20-1 with TRBJ2-1, with D hard to call. Germline CDR1 is DFQATT and CDR2 is SNEGSKA (reference sequence). Trimming removed 3 bases from V and 10 bases from J, with 7 bases in between. This CDR3 region has 10 residues. This CDR3 is CSARRWEQFF. The CDR3, as DNA: TGCAGTGCTAGGCGGTGGGAGCAGTTCTTC.

This clone was detected once. V gene TRBV3-1 (or the pseudogene TRBV3-2) combines with J gene TRBJ2-1; no definite D call. Germline V gene data show CDR1 as LGHDT and CDR2 as YNNKEL (reference sequence). The CDR3 has 14 amino acids. Trimming removed 3 bases at V and 7 bases at J, with 13 bases between. The CDR3 protein is CASSHHSPRNEQFF. As DNA, the CDR3 is TGTGCCAGCAGCCACCACAGTCCTCGAAATGAGCAGTTCTTC.

The genes are TRBV28 and TRBJ2-4; D may be TRBD1 (5 bases). The CDR3 contains 15 residues. Per germline, CDR1 MDHEN and CDR2 SYDVKM. V was pared by 5 bases and J by 4 bases, with 15 bases between. DNA for the CDR3: TGTGCCAGCAGTGCCGTTCGAAGGGGTAAAAACATTCAGTACTTC. It specifies CASSAVRRGKNIQYF.

The chain combines TRBV5-1 with TRBJ1-4; D gene uncertain. CDR3 length equals 16 residues. Trimming shortened V by 0 bases and J by 0 bases, and 9 bases separated the two germline ends. CDR1 and CDR2 from the germline V gene are SGHRS and YFSETQ. CDR3 DNA: TGCGCCAGCAGCTTGGGGGCTGTACCAACTAATGAAAAACTGTTTTTT. It encodes CASSLGAVPTNEKLFF. The full variable domain, with the rest looked up from reference TRBV5-1 and TRBJ1-4, is KAGVTQTPRYLIKTRGQQVTLSCSPISGHRSVSWYQQTPGQGLQFLFEYFSETQRNKGNFPGRFSGRQFSNSRSEMNVSTLELGDSALYLCASSLGAVPTNEKLFFGSGTQLSVL.